What follows is one T cell receptor (beta chain) and its context. What it binds is not known. One junction end does not reproduce the germline sequence, and a read error may be involved. This sample is drawn from a study of tumor-infiltrating lymphocytes in primary liver carcinoma. Study-wide results and caveats: With p = 0.039, the top-250-clone fraction in tumors significantly exceeded that in blood. Tumor-adjacent and tumor-blood pairs overlapped less than tumor region pairs did.

Germline CDR1 SGHRS, CDR2 YFSETQ. The CDR3 contains 16 residues. Co-extraction yielded RNA and DNA from 20-30 mg of unsorted bulk tissue. The patients presented with primary liver carcinoma, which was managed through surgical resection. Using a constant-region primer together with ProtoScript II reverse transcriptase, TCR beta cDNA was made from 500 ng of total RNA. Construction of TCR beta libraries relied on three successive nested multiplex PCR rounds employing slightly modified ARM-PCR. PCR rounds one and two used TRBV1-TRBV30 forward primers with a C-beta reverse primer for around 9 cycles each. A single record per CDR3 protein comes from TCRdb applying MiXCR to the multiplex PCR reads. Among over 40,000 distinct CDR3 sequences listed, around 82% were seen once.

Sample: liver tumor tissue from sampling region 5. Subset given: tumor region T5, tumor centre. This TCR was recovered from a man aged 40-50 years with primary liver carcinoma and hepatitis B virus infection. This sequence joins TRBV5-1 and TRBJ2-1; either TRBD1 or TRBD2 may supply D (5 bases each). The CDR3 protein is CASISDGAFSYNEQLF. DNA for the CDR3: TGCGCCAGCATTTCAGACGGGGCATTCTCCTACAATGAGCAGCTCTTC.